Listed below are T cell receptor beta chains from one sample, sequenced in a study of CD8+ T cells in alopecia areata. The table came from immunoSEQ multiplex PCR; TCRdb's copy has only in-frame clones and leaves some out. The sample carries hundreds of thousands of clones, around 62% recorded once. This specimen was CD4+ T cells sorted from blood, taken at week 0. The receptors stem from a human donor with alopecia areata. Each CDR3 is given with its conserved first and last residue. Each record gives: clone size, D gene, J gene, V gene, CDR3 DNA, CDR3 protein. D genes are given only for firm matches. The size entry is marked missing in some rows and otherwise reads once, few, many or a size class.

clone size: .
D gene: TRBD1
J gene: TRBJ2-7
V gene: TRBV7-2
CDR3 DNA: TGTGCCAGCAGCCCGGGACAGGGGGAGTACGAGCAGTACTTC
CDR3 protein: CASSPGQGEYEQYF

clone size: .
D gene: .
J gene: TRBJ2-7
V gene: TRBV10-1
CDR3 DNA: TGCGCCAGCAGTGAGTCGGAGCAGTTTGGGCAGTACTTC
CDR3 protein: CASSESEQFGQYF

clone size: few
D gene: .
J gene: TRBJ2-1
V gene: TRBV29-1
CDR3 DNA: TGCAGCGTCAAATACAGGGTATCTGAGTATGAGCAGTTCTTC
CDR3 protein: CSVKYRVSEYEQFF

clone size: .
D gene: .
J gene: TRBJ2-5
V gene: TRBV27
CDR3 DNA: TGTGCCAGCAGTTTGTTGGGGACTGGCGTCCAAGAGACCCAGTACTTC
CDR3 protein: CASSLLGTGVQETQYF

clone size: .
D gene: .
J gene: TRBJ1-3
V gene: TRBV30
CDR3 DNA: TGTGCCTGGAGTGTACGACTCAACTCTGGAAACACCATATATTTT
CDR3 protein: CAWSVRLNSGNTIYF

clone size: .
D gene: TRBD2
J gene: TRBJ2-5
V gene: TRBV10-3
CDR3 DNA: TGTGCCATCAGTGACCCGGGAGGGGAGACCCAGTACTTC
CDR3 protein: CAISDPGGETQYF

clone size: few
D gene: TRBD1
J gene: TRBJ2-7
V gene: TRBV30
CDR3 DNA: TGTGCCTGGAGTGGACAGGGAGCGCGCGAGCAGTACTTC
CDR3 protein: CAWSGQGAREQYF

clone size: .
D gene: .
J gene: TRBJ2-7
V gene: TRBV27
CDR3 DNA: TGTGCCAGCAGCCCACTTACTCGGAGCTCCTACGAGCAGTACTTC
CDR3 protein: CASSPLTRSSYEQYF

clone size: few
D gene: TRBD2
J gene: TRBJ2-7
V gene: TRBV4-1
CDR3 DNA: TGCGCCAGCACCCCAAGCCTAGCGGGAGGGCTTGTGCAGTACTTC
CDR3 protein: CASTPSLAGGLVQYF

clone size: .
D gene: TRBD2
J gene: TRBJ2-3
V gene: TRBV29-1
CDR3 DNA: TGCAGCGTTGGGACTAGCGGGGGGGCCGCCACAGATACGCAGTATTTT
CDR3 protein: CSVGTSGGAATDTQYF

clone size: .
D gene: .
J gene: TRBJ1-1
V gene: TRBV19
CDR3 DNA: TGTGCCAGTAGCCCACGGGGGTCAGACAGCTCCGAAGCTTTCTTT
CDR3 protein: CASSPRGSDSSEAFF

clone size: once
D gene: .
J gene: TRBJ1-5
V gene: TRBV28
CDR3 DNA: TGTGCCAGCAGTTTAGGCAGGGGTCAGCCCCAGCATTTT
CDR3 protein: CASSLGRGQPQHF

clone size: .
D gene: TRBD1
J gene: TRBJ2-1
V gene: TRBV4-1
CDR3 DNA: TGCGCCAGCAGCCATAAGCGTGGACAGGACAATGAGCAGTTCTTC
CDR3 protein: CASSHKRGQDNEQFF

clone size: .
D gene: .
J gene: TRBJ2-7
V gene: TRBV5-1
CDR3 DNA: TGCGCCAGCAGCTCGAGACAGTACGAGCAGTACTTC
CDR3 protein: CASSSRQYEQYF

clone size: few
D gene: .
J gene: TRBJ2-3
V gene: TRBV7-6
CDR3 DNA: TGTGCCAGCAGCCAGCGCGCTTCTAGCACAGATACGCAGTATTTT
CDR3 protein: CASSQRASSTDTQYF

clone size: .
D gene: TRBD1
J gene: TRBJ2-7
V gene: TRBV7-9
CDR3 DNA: TGTGCCAGCAGCCCCCGTTTGGGACAGGGAAGGTACGAGCAGTACTTC
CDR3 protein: CASSPRLGQGRYEQYF

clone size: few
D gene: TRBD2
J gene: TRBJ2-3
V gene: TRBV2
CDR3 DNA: TGTGCCAGCAAGGCGCGGGGGAGCACAGATACGCAGTATTTT
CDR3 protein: CASKARGSTDTQYF

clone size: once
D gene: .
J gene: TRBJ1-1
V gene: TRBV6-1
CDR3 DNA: TGTGCCAGCAGTGAGACACTACAGAACACTGAAGCTTTCTTT
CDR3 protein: CASSETLQNTEAFF

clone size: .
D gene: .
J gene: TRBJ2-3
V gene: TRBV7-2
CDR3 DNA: TGTGCCAGCAGCGGAAGTAGGGATACGCAGTATTTT
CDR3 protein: CASSGSRDTQYF

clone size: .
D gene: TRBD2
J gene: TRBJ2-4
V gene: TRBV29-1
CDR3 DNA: TGCAGCGTTGGCACGGTTCGCGGGGGAGCCAAAAACATTCAGTACTTC
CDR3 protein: CSVGTVRGGAKNIQYF

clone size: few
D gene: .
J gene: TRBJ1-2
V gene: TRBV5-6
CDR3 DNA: TGTGCCAGCAGTTATGACGGCCCGGGAGGCTACACCTTC
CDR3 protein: CASSYDGPGGYTF

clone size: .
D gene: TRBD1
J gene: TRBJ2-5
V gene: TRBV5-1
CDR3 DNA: TGCGCCAGCAGTCAGGACAGGGCGCAAGAGACCCAGTACTTC
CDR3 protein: CASSQDRAQETQYF